This TCR beta chain was recorded in a study of blood T cell repertoires in COVID-19. Generated by immunoSEQ multiplex PCR, the TCRdb table keeps only in-frame clones and is missing some. The repertoire includes 120,000 to 150,000 clones, 85% to 90% of them detected once, and roughly 2% sits in the top ten. The CDR3 length is 15 residues. The germline CDR1 and CDR2 sequences are ENHRY and SYGVKD. Losses at the gene ends were 4 bases for V and 2 bases for J; bases not matched to a gene: 8. The J gene is TRBJ2-7, the V gene TRBV10-3; 7 bases agree with TRBD1. This TCR was sampled from a human donor in a cohort sampled during active COVID-19. The sample was peripheral blood. For the CDR3, the DNA is TGTGCCATCAGTGGTCGGGACAGCTTACCCTACGAGCAGTACTTC. This sequence encodes CAISGRDSLPYEQYF.